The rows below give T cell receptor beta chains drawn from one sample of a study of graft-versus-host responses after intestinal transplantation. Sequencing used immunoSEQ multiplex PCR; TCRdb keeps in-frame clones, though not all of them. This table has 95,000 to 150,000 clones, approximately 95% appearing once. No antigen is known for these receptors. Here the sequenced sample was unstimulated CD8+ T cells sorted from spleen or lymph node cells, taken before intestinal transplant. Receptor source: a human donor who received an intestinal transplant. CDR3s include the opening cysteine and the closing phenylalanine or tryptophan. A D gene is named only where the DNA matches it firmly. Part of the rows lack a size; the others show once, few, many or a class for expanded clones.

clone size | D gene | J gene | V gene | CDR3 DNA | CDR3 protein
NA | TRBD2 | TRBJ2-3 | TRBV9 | TGTGCCAGCAGCGCTAGCGGGATAGGTACAGATACGCAGTATTTT | CASSASGIGTDTQYF
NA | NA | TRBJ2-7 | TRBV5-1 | TGCGCCAGCAGCCCTCTAGATACGGGATCCGAGGATTACGAGCAGTACTTC | CASSPLDTGSEDYEQYF
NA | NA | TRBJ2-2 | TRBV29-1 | TGCAGCGTTGGTAGGGCGGACACCGGGGAGCTGTTTTTT | CSVGRADTGELFF
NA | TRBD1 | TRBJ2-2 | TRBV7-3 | TGTGCCAGCAGCTTACAGGGGGCTCGTGGCACCGGGGAGCTGTTTTTT | CASSLQGARGTGELFF
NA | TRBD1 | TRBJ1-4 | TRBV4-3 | TGCGCCAGCAGCCAAGATGGCCCGCCAGGGGGTGCAACTAATGAAAAACTGTTTTTT | CASSQDGPPGGATNEKLFF
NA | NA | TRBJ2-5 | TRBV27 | TGTGCCAGCAGTTTATGGCAGGGCCAAGAGACCCAGTACTTC | CASSLWQGQETQYF
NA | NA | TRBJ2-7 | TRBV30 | TGTGCCTGGAGTGCGACAGTTTCCTACGAGCAGTACTTC | CAWSATVSYEQYF
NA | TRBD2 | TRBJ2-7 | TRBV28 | TGTGCCAGCAGTATAAGCCTGGGACTAGCGGGATACGAGCAGTACTTC | CASSISLGLAGYEQYF
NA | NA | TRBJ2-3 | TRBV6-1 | TGTGCCAGCAGTGAAAGGCCGGGAGCCACAGATACGCAGTATTTT | CASSERPGATDTQYF
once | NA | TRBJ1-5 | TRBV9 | TGTGCCAGCAGCCCCGGGGGAGGCAATCAGCCCCAGCATTTT | CASSPGGGNQPQHF
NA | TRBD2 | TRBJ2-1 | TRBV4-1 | TGCGCCAGCAGCCACCCGGGAGGGATAGCGGGAGACAATGAGCAGTTCTTC | CASSHPGGIAGDNEQFF
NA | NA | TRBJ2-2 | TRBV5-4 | TGTGCCAGCAGCTTGGGCGCCCGGCGGGAGCTGTTTTTT | CASSLGARRELFF
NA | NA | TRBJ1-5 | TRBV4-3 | TGCGCCAGCAGCCAAGACAGCTATAGCAATCAGCCCCAGCATTTT | CASSQDSYSNQPQHF
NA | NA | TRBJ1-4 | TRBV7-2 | TGTGCCAGCAGCTTAACGTGGGACCTCTTTTCAACTAATGAAAAACTGTTTTTT | CASSLTWDLFSTNEKLFF
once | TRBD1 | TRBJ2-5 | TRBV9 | TGTGCCAGCAGCGACCTATGGGACAGGGGGCGAGAGACCCAGTACTTC | CASSDLWDRGRETQYF
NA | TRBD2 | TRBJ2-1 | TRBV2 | TGTGCCAGCAGTCGACTAGCGGACTCCTACAATGAGCAGTTCTTC | CASSRLADSYNEQFF
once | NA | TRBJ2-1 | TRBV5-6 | TGTGCCAGCAGCCCGGACCAGTACAATGAGCAGTTCTTC | CASSPDQYNEQFF
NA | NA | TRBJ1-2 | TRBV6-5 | TGTGCCAGCAGCCTACGCGGGGGCAACTATGGCTACACCTTC | CASSLRGGNYGYTF
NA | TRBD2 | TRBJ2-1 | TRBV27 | TGTGCCAGCAGTTTATCCGGGGGGACTGTATATGAGCAGTTCTTC | CASSLSGGTVYEQFF
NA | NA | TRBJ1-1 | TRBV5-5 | TGTGCCAGCAGCTTGGGGTTGAACACTGAAGCTTTCTTT | CASSLGLNTEAFF
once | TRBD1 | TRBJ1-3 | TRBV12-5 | TGTGCTAGTGGTTCTCGACAGGGGATCTCCGTCTACTCTGGAAACACCATATATTTT | CASGSRQGISVYSGNTIYF
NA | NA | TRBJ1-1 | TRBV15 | TGTGCCACCAGCGGAGGACGGCTGAACACTGAAGCTTTCTTT | CATSGGRLNTEAFF
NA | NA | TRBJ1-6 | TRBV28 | TGTGCCAGCAGTCTCGACACCTCGTATCTGGGGTCCCTCCACTTT | CASSLDTSYLGSLHF
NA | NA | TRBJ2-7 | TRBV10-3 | TGTGCCATCAGTGACCCTCTAATTGGGGCTGACGAGCAGTACTTC | CAISDPLIGADEQYF
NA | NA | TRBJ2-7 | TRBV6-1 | TGTGCTCTTGGGCCGTGGGGCTCACTCTACGAGCAGTACTTC | CALGPWGSLYEQYF
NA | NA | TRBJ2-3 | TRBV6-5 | TGTGCCAGCAGTTACTACAGGGAGCGCGTTGCAGATACGCAGTATTTT | CASSYYRERVADTQYF
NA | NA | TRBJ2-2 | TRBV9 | TGTGCCAGCAGCGAATATCGCGGACTGAACACCGGGGAGCTGTTTTTT | CASSEYRGLNTGELFF
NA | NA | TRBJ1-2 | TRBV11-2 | TGTGCCAGCAGCTTGGGGGCTACTAACTATGGCTACACCTTC | CASSLGATNYGYTF
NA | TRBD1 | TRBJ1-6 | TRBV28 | TGTGCCAGCAGAAAAGGACAGGGGAGCCCTTATAATTCACCCCTCCACTTT | CASRKGQGSPYNSPLHF
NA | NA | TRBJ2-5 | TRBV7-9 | TGTGCCAGCGCCGGGAGTGGAAAGGACCAAGAGACCCAGTACTTC | CASAGSGKDQETQYF
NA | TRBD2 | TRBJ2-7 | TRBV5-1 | TGCGCCAGCAGCTTGGAGACTAGCGGAACCCCCTACGAGCAGTACTTC | CASSLETSGTPYEQYF
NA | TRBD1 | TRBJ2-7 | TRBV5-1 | TGCGCCAGCAGCTCTGGACAGGGCCCCACCTACGAGCAGTACTTC | CASSSGQGPTYEQYF
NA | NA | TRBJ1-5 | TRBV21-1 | TGTGCCAGCAGCCCTCCCGAGAAGGGAAGAATGGGCAATCAGCCCCAGCATTTT | CASSPPEKGRMGNQPQHF
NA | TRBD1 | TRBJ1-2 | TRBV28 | TGTGCCAGCAGAAATAACAGGGGGGCCTATGGCTACACCTTC | CASRNNRGAYGYTF
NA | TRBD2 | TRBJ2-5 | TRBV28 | TGTGCCAGCAGTTTACCCGTAGCGGGAGGGACGGAGACCCAGTACTTC | CASSLPVAGGTETQYF
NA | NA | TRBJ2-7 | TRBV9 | TGTGCCAGCAGCGTAGCTAACGGGCCCGCCTACGAGCAGTACTTC | CASSVANGPAYEQYF
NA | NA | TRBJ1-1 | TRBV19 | TGTGCCAGTACCCTAGGGGGGGGTAAGGAAGCTTTCTTT | CASTLGGGKEAFF